This T cell receptor beta chain was captured by sequencing in a study of cytomegalovirus exposure and HLA in healthy donors. Looking at the study overall: Genotyping of some 390 donors showed that 80% to 90% belonged to the Caucasian-associated ancestry cluster.

The CDR3 runs 14 residues. Germline V CDR1 and CDR2: SQVTM, ANQGSEA. After removal of 7 bases from V and 7 bases from J, the junction contained 12 bases not matched to a gene. Whole-study findings and limits: The authors listed about 170 TCR beta chains as cytomegalovirus-associated. A later analysis linked around 15,000 TCR beta sequences to HLA alleles at 0.05 false discovery rate.

This clone came up a few times. Antigen specificity is unknown. Use of 60 Vbeta and 13 Jbeta primers characterized the PCR. Produced via immunoSEQ multiplex PCR; TCRdb's table is partial and in-frame only. The table shows 110,000 or so clones, with about 8.6% occurring only once. V is TRBV29-1 and J is TRBJ2-7, with 11 bases matching TRBD1. The source material was PBMCs. This sequence originates from a woman aged 40 to 50 in good health and CMV-seropositive. CDR3 sequence reads: CSAEKGQGAVEQYF. The CDR3 bases are TGCAGCGCCGAAAAAGGACAGGGGGCGGTTGAGCAGTACTTC.